Presented here are 5 T cell receptor beta chains from one specimen sequenced in a study of T cells in women clearing cervical HPV infection. TCRdb's copy holds only in-frame clones and misses some; the assay was immunoSEQ multiplex PCR. This specimen shows 35,000 to 45,000 clones; the ten leading clones hold less than 6%. The sequencing input was blood buffy coat. Receptors originate from a woman between 18 and 75 years old with a cervical HPV16 infection that either progressed to CIN3+ or cleared (not recorded which).

Comments on this clone: An end of the junction does not agree with germline; a read error may underlie this. The read comes to an end 3 residues before the CDR3 does, leaving the germline J gene to fill in the end. This chain uses TRBV4-2 with TRBJ2-7, with 10 bases fitting TRBD2. Per germline, CDR1 LGHNA and CDR2 YNFKEQ. This CDR3 spans 15 amino acids. The CDR3 is CASSLRAGGHHEQYF. The CDR3 bases that were read are TGCGCCAGCAGCCTCCGAGCGGGAGGGCACCACGAG.

A word on this clone: The read terminates 3 residues before the CDR3 end, so the remaining end is supplied by the germline J gene. The chain joins TRBV19 to TRBJ1-6; D remains unclear. Germline CDR1 LNHDA, CDR2 SQIVND (reference sequence). V was pared by 6 bases and J by 0 bases, with 9 bases between. The CDR3 has 15 amino acids. The CDR3 DNA, read in part, is TGTGCCAGTAGCCCCAGGAGCTCCTATAATTCACCC. It specifies CASSPRSSYNSP. The CDR3 reads in full as CASSPRSSYNSPLHF.

To note about this clone: The read finishes 3 residues shy of the CDR3 end, and the germline J gene is used to complete it. J is TRBJ2-7 and V is TRBV20-1; 9 nucleotides match TRBD1. The V and J ends lost 2 bases and 3 bases, in that order; junction bases with no gene match: 8. The germline CDR1 and CDR2 sequences are DFQATT and SNEGSKA (reference sequence). The CDR3 consists of 15 residues. The sequenced part of the CDR3 DNA is TGCAGTGCTAGAAGGGGGACGACAGGGGGCTACGAG. Translated, it gives CSARRGTTGGYE. In full, the CDR3 is CSARRGTTGGYEQYF.

Points on this clone: Sequencing ends 3 residues short of the CDR3 end; the germline J gene provides the rest. The V call is TRBV30, the J call TRBJ2-1, with 9 nucleotides matching TRBD2. The J segment lost 5 bases and the V segment lost 3 bases, leaving 11 bases of the junction unmatched. The length of the CDR3 is 16 residues. Germline loops: CDR1 GTSNPN, CDR2 SVGIG (reference sequence). The sequenced CDR3 bases are TGTGCCTGGAGCCCCCTTGGGAGCGGGAGGCACAATGAG. Encoded protein: CAWSPLGSGRHNE. The entire CDR3 is CAWSPLGSGRHNEQFF.

To note about this clone: The read finishes 3 residues shy of the CDR3 end, and the germline J gene is used to complete it. The chain employs TRBV14 and TRBJ2-3, with 7 nucleotides matching TRBD1. With V trimmed by 4 bases and J by 0 bases, 10 bases remained unmatched. This CDR3 spans 17 amino acids. Germline V lookup: CDR1 SGHDN, CDR2 FVKESK. The CDR3 loop is CASSPWTGPTSTDTQYF. The covered CDR3 bases are TGTGCCAGCAGCCCCTGGACAGGCCCTACTAGCACAGATACG.